This T cell receptor (beta chain) was retrieved from a study of blood T cells in healthy people across ages. Primed by a sample-barcoded 5' primer and a J-beta primer mix, a second PCR proceeded for roughly 6 to 12 cycles. TCRdb re-called the 5' RACE reads through MiXCR, storing one row per CDR3 protein. The sample lists about 1.8 million distinct CDR3 sequences; about 49% were seen once. Germline V gene lookup returns CDR1 SNHLY and CDR2 FYNNEI. J gave up 4 bases and V 3 bases, and 1 base lay outside the gene matches. The CDR3 is 14 residues long. The receptor comes from a woman aged 40 to 49 in good health. The sequenced sample consisted of blood. The chain links TRBV2 to TRBJ2-5; 11 nucleotides align to TRBD1. As DNA, the CDR3 is TGTGCCAGCAGTGAGGACAGGGGGCTAGAGACCCAGTACTTC. This sequence encodes CASSEDRGLETQYF. The whole variable domain, filled in from reference TRBV2 and TRBJ2-5, reads EPEVTQTPSHQVTQMGQEVILRCVPISNHLYFYWYRQILGQKVEFLVSFYNNEISEKSEIFDDQFSVERPDGSNFTLKIRSTKLEDSAMYFCASSEDRGLETQYFGPGTRLLVL.